The 32 T cell receptor beta chains presented below share a single source sample, sequenced in a study of lymphopenia after photon versus proton radiotherapy. Some clones are missing from TCRdb's copy, which holds only in-frame ones; the method was immunoSEQ multiplex PCR. The sample includes tens of thousands of clones, around four fifths of them seen just once. The specimen was peripheral blood, collected from a patient treated with proton-based radiotherapy. All receptors come from a woman aged 70-85 years with pancreatic cancer.

The gene calls are TRBV2 and TRBJ1-4; tentatively, D is TRBD1 (6 bases). V gave up 0 bases and J gave up 4 bases, with 9 bases separating them. This CDR3 comprises 15 residues. CDR1 is SNHLY and CDR2 is FYNNEI in the germline V gene. CDR3 DNA: TGTGCCAGCAGTGAAGCGGGGGCCGTTAATGAAAAACTGTTTTTT. This sequence encodes CASSEAGAVNEKLFF.

The chain couples TRBV9 to TRBJ1-1; perhaps TRBD1 as D (5 bases). V lost 4 bases, J lost 7 bases, and 14 bases lay in between. This CDR3 region has 13 residues. Germline V lookup: CDR1 SGDLS, CDR2 YYNGEE. DNA of the CDR3: TGTGCCAGCAGCCCCACACTAACAGGTGAAGCTTTCTTT. This translates into CASSPTLTGEAFF. The full variable domain, rest sourced from reference TRBV9 and TRBJ1-1, is DSGVTQTPKHLITATGQRVTLRCSPRSGDLSVYWYQQSLDQGLQFLIQYYNGEERAKGNILERFSAQQFPDLHSELNLSSLELGDSALYFCASSPTLTGEAFFGQGTRLTVV.

The chain uses TRBV25-1 and TRBJ1-2; a possible D gene is TRBD1 (6 bases). In germline, CDR1 is MGHDK, CDR2 SYGVNS. The CDR3 loop spans 13 amino acids. V was cut by 8 bases and J by 3 bases, with 13 bases left in between. The CDR3 DNA reads TGTGCCAGCCGGGACACGGCGGACTATGGCTACACCTTC. Protein product: CASRDTADYGYTF.

V gene TRBV29-1 combines with J gene TRBJ2-4; D remains unclear. This CDR3 is built from 12 residues. From germline, CDR1 is SQVTM and CDR2 ANQGSEA. Trimming took off 1 base at V and 2 bases at J, with 3 bases between the two ends. The CDR3 region has the DNA TGCAGCGTTGAAGGGTCCAAAAACATTCAGTACTTC. Its translation is CSVEGSKNIQYF. Together with reference TRBV29-1 and TRBJ2-4, the CDR3 gives the full variable domain: SAVISQKPSRDICQRGTSLTIQCQVDSQVTMMFWYRQQPGQSLTLIATANQGSEATYESGFVIDKFPISRPNLTFSTLTVSNMSPEDSSIYLCSVEGSKNIQYFGAGTRLSVL.

The genes are TRBV5-1 and TRBJ2-1, with 10 bases aligning to TRBD2. The J segment lost 0 bases and the V segment lost 0 bases, leaving 6 bases of the junction unmatched. Germline CDR1 SGHRS, CDR2 YFSETQ. The CDR3 totals 18 residues. The CDR3 reads CASSLVSGRSSSYNEQFF. The DNA of the CDR3 is TGCGCCAGCAGCTTGGTTAGCGGGAGGTCAAGCTCCTACAATGAGCAGTTCTTC.

The rearrangement uses TRBV5-4 and TRBJ2-1, with TRBD2 matching over 11 bases. V lost 4 bases to trimming and J lost 4 bases; unmatched junction nucleotides: 7. In germline, CDR1 is SGHNT, CDR2 YYREEE (reference sequence). This CDR3 has 16 amino acids. CDR3 sequence reads: CASSPGTSGYYNEQFF. The DNA of the CDR3 is TGTGCCAGCAGCCCCGGGACTAGCGGCTATTACAATGAGCAGTTCTTC.

The J gene is TRBJ2-1, the V gene TRBV7-3; TRBD2 agrees at 7 bases. The V gene's germline CDR1 is SGHTA and CDR2 FQGTGA. V trimming: 6 bases; J trimming: 8 bases; junction bases outside the gene matches: 13. This CDR3 region has 15 residues. The CDR3 DNA sequence: TGTGCCAGCAGTCCTCAACGGACTAGTGCCGATGAGCAGTTCTTC. This gives the protein CASSPQRTSADEQFF.

The gene calls are TRBV30 and TRBJ1-1; D perhaps matches TRBD1 (6 bases). Germline values: CDR1 GTSNPN, CDR2 SVGIG (reference sequence). V lost 0 bases and J 8 bases, leaving 22 bases between the germline ends. The CDR3 runs to 16 residues. CDR3 coding DNA: TGTGCCTGGAGTGTACCTAGGTCCTCAGGGGCGTCGGAAGCTTTCTTT. Translating it yields CAWSVPRSSGASEAFF.

The chain links TRBV28 to TRBJ1-1; a weak D match, TRBD1 (6 bases). The V end was cut by 3 bases, the J end by 4 bases, with 18 bases between. The CDR3 runs to 16 residues. In germline, CDR1 is MDHEN, CDR2 SYDVKM. CDR3 region: CASSFWQGTVGTEAFF. For the CDR3, the DNA is TGTGCCAGCAGTTTCTGGCAGGGGACCGTTGGCACTGAAGCTTTCTTT. Drawing the rest from reference TRBV28 and TRBJ1-1, the complete variable domain is DVKVTQSSRYLVKRTGEKVFLECVQDMDHENMFWYRQDPGLGLRLIYFSYDVKMKEKGDIPEGYSVSREKKERFSLILESASTNQTSMYLCASSFWQGTVGTEAFFGQGTRLTVV.

This clone was seen a single time. The chain employs TRBV7-2 and TRBJ2-1, with 9 bases fitting TRBD2. The CDR3 length is 16 residues. Germline-derived CDR1 and CDR2 are SGHTA and FQGNSA. Trimming took 5 bases from V and 4 from J; bases not matched to a gene: 9. CDR3 region: CASSPRSGRLYNEQFF. CDR3 nucleotides: TGTGCCAGCAGCCCCCGTAGCGGGAGACTATACAATGAGCAGTTCTTC.

A few counts support this clone. The chain joins TRBV7-9 to TRBJ1-2; D is uncertain. This CDR3 is 10 amino acids long. Looked up from germline, CDR1 is SEHNR and CDR2 is FQNEAQ (reference sequence). V lost 5 bases, J lost 10 bases, and 8 bases lay in between. Here the CDR3 reads CASSLFDYTF. In nucleotides, the CDR3 is TGTGCCAGCAGCCTTTTTGACTACACCTTC.

The chain links TRBV9 to TRBJ2-3; D is uncertain. Trimming pared 0 bases from V and 2 bases from J, leaving 16 bases between. CDR3 length: 17 amino acids. The germline gives CDR1 SGDLS, CDR2 YYNGEE. CDR3 region: CASSVVGDGVNTDTQYF. CDR3 coding DNA: TGTGCCAGCAGCGTAGTAGGAGATGGGGTAAACACAGATACGCAGTATTTT. The whole variable domain, filled in from reference TRBV9 and TRBJ2-3, reads DSGVTQTPKHLITATGQRVTLRCSPRSGDLSVYWYQQSLDQGLQFLIQYYNGEERAKGNILERFSAQQFPDLHSELNLSSLELGDSALYFCASSVVGDGVNTDTQYFGPGTRLTVL.

This clone occurred once. The chain links TRBV5-1 to TRBJ1-2; D is possibly TRBD1 (5 bases). V lost 4 bases and J lost 6, with 10 bases in between. Germline values: CDR1 SGHRS, CDR2 YFSETQ. This CDR3 is built from 12 residues. This chain's CDR3 is CASSPGTHGYTF. For the CDR3, the DNA is TGCGCCAGCAGCCCGGGGACTCATGGCTACACCTTC.

This clone was observed once. The V gene is TRBV27, the J gene TRBJ2-3; D gene ambiguous. The CDR3 is 16 amino acids. Germline values: CDR1 MNHEY, CDR2 SMNVEV (reference sequence). Trimming took off 6 bases at V and 0 bases at J, with 16 bases between the two ends. CDR3 sequence reads: CASSSSTAFSTDTQYF. The CDR3, as DNA: TGTGCCAGCAGCTCTTCGACGGCTTTTAGCACAGATACGCAGTATTTT.

The V call is TRBV19, the J call TRBJ2-1; 12 bases are shared with TRBD2. The ends lost 7 bases at V and 9 bases at J; junction bases unmatched: 13. In germline, CDR1 is LNHDA, CDR2 SQIVND (reference sequence). The CDR3 has 16 amino acids. The CDR3 DNA follows: TGTGCCAGTAAAGACGGGGCTAGCGGGAGGGCGGGTGAGCAGTTCTTC. Amino acid sequence: CASKDGASGRAGEQFF.

This chain links TRBV4-3 with TRBJ2-2, with 7 bases that match TRBD2. The length of the CDR3 is 17 residues. Germline trimming cut 0 bases from V and 3 bases from J; bases unmatched to any gene: 7. Germline V lookup: CDR1 LGHNA, CDR2 YSLEER. This CDR3 is CASSQEVRLAHTGELFF. The CDR3 coding sequence is TGCGCCAGCAGCCAAGAAGTAAGACTAGCCCACACCGGGGAGCTGTTTTTT.

The chain recombines TRBV4-3 with TRBJ2-7; 11 bases fit TRBD2. In germline, CDR1 is LGHNA, CDR2 YSLEER. The CDR3 totals 15 residues. The V segment lost 0 bases and the J segment 6 bases; nucleotides outside the gene matches: 4. CDR3 nucleotide sequence: TGCGCCAGCAGCCAAGATCTAGCGGGAGGTGGCGAGCAGTACTTC. It specifies CASSQDLAGGGEQYF.

The chain combines TRBV15 with TRBJ1-6, with 10 positions matching TRBD1. Germline assignment: CDR1 LNHNV and CDR2 YYDKDF (reference sequence). The CDR3 totals 16 residues. J gave up 7 bases and V 7 bases, and 10 bases lay outside the gene matches. CDR3 in DNA: TGTGCCACCAACCCCCGGGGACAGGGGCTCAATTCACCCCTCCACTTT. Protein product: CATNPRGQGLNSPLHF.

This sequence joins TRBV9 and TRBJ2-1; D is ambiguous. The CDR3 is 11 amino acids. The ends were cut back, 3 bases at V and 6 bases at J, with 4 bases in the middle. Germline CDR1 is SGDLS and CDR2 is YYNGEE. CDR3 in DNA: TGTGCCAGCAGCGCCAGCAATGAGCAGTTCTTC. It yields the protein CASSASNEQFF.

V usage is TRBV7-8 and J usage is TRBJ1-5; 7 positions match TRBD1. Per the germline V gene, CDR1 is SGHVS and CDR2 is FQNEAQ. The junction had 4 bases not matched to a gene; V was cut back by 6 bases and J by 5 bases. This CDR3 is built from 13 residues. This CDR3 reads CASRPTGDQPQHF. DNA of the CDR3: TGTGCCAGCAGACCCACAGGGGATCAGCCCCAGCATTTT.

V gene TRBV10-3 combines with J gene TRBJ1-5; 9 bases fit TRBD1. J gave up 5 bases and V 6 bases, and 8 bases lay outside the gene matches. CDR1 and CDR2 (germline): ENHRY, SYGVKD. The CDR3 totals 15 residues. Written as DNA, the CDR3 is TGTGCCATCAGCGACCGGGGACAGGGAGATCAGCCCCAGCATTTT. This translates into CAISDRGQGDQPQHF.

This clone was observed once. The chain has TRBV7-2 and TRBJ1-3; TRBD1 matches 9 bases. This CDR3 is built from 14 residues. Germline loops: CDR1 SGHTA, CDR2 FQGNSA. J gave up 4 bases and V 5 bases, and 3 bases lay outside the gene matches. The chain's CDR3 is CASSRTGVGNTIYF. The CDR3 nucleotides are TGTGCCAGCAGCCGGACAGGGGTAGGAAACACCATATATTTT.

This rearrangement joins TRBV5-1 to TRBJ2-5; TRBD1 matches 9 bases. Looked up from germline, CDR1 is SGHRS and CDR2 is YFSETQ. This CDR3 has 15 residues. The ends lost 4 bases at V and 0 bases at J; junction bases unmatched: 4. CDR3 coding DNA: TGCGCCAGCAGCCTGGGACAGGGCTACCAAGAGACCCAGTACTTC. Protein product: CASSLGQGYQETQYF.

The chain couples TRBV7-8 to TRBJ2-1, with 8 nucleotides matching TRBD1. This CDR3 comprises 15 residues. The V and J ends lost 5 bases and 4 bases, in that order; junction bases with no gene match: 7. CDR1 and CDR2 from the germline V gene are SGHVS and FQNEAQ. CDR3 in DNA: TGTGCCAGCAGCCTAGACAGGGGCCCATACAATGAGCAGTTCTTC. This sequence encodes CASSLDRGPYNEQFF.

A few counts support this clone. The chain couples TRBV14 to TRBJ2-2, with D possibly being TRBD1 (6 bases). The CDR3 spans 13 residues. CDR1 and CDR2 (germline): SGHDN, FVKESK. V was shortened by 2 bases and J by 7 bases, with 8 bases between the two germline ends. CDR3 sequence (DNA): TGTGCCAGCAGCCAAAACAGGGACGGGGAGCTGTTTTTT. It encodes CASSQNRDGELFF.

The chain couples TRBV4-2 to TRBJ2-2; TRBD2 agrees at 8 bases. Trimming cost V 0 bases and J 4 bases; bases outside gene matches: 10. Germline V lookup: CDR1 LGHNA, CDR2 YNFKEQ. This CDR3 comprises 18 residues. CDR3 bases: TGTGCCAGCAGCCAAGAAAGAACGGGAGGGCCTGTCACCGGGGAGCTGTTTTTT. This sequence encodes CASSQERTGGPVTGELFF.

This sequence joins TRBV29-1 and TRBJ2-7; D perhaps matches TRBD2 (5 bases). V lost 7 bases and J lost 0, with 13 bases in between. CDR3 size: 13 residues. Per germline, CDR1 SQVTM and CDR2 ANQGSEA. Here the CDR3 DNA reads TGCAGCGCGGCAGGAGGAGGCTCCTACGAGCAGTACTTC. As protein: CSAAGGGSYEQYF.

The chain carries TRBV28 and TRBJ1-5, with 8 bases that match TRBD1. The V and J ends lost 6 bases and 0 bases, in that order; junction bases with no gene match: 19. The germline V gene has CDR1 MDHEN and CDR2 SYDVKM. The CDR3 runs to 20 residues. This chain's CDR3 is CASSPTGNRDRTHSNQPQHF. CDR3 DNA sequence: TGTGCCAGCAGCCCGACAGGTAACCGGGACAGGACCCATAGCAATCAGCCCCAGCATTTT.

CDR3 bases: TGTGCCAGTAGTATAGAGGACTCCTACAATGAGCAGTTCTTC. Amino acids: CASSIEDSYNEQFF. The chain carries TRBV19 and TRBJ2-1; D not certain. This CDR3 is built from 14 residues. The germline V gene encodes CDR1 LNHDA and CDR2 SQIVND (reference sequence). Trimming took 0 bases from V and 0 from J, leaving 3 bases between them. Complete variable domain (other parts from reference TRBV19 and TRBJ2-1): DGGITQSPKYLFRKEGQNVTLSCEQNLNHDAMYWYRQDPGQGLRLIYYSQIVNDFQKGDIAEGYSVSREKKESFPLTVTSAQKNPTAFYLCASSIEDSYNEQFFGPGTRLTVL.

The rearrangement uses TRBV5-4 and TRBJ2-7, with 8 bases fitting TRBD2. This CDR3 has 15 amino acids. Germline V gene data show CDR1 as SGHNT and CDR2 as YYREEE (reference sequence). J lost 2 bases, V lost 0 bases, and 4 bases had no gene match. The CDR3 region has the DNA TGTGCCAGCAGCTTGGATACTAGCGGCGCCTACGAGCAGTACTTC. Translated, it gives CASSLDTSGAYEQYF.

The chain joins TRBV5-1 to TRBJ2-1; 13 nucleotides match TRBD2. Germline V lookup: CDR1 SGHRS, CDR2 YFSETQ. Trimming at V came to 2 bases and at J to 6 bases, leaving 2 bases not matched to a gene. The CDR3 runs 15 residues. CDR3 residues: CASSFGLAGVNEQFF. Written as DNA, the CDR3 is TGCGCCAGCAGCTTTGGACTAGCGGGAGTCAATGAGCAGTTCTTC.

The chain couples TRBV5-4 to TRBJ2-2; tentatively, D is TRBD1 or TRBD2 (5 bases each). The CDR3 extends over 14 amino acids. Germline loops: CDR1 SGHNT, CDR2 YYREEE (reference sequence). Trimming pared 2 bases from V and 4 bases from J, leaving 9 bases between. CDR3 loop: CASSFRGPTGELFF. CDR3 bases: TGTGCCAGCAGCTTCCGGGGCCCCACCGGGGAGCTGTTTTTT.